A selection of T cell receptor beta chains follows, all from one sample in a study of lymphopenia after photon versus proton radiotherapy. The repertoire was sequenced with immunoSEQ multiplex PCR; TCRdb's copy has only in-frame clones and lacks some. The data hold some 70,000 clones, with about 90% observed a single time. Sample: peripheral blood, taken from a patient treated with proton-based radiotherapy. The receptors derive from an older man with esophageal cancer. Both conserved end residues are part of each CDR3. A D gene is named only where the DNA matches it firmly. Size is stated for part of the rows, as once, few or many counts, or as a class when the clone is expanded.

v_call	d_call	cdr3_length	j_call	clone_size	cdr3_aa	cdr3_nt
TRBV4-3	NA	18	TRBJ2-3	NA	CASSQDLAVPLSTDTQYF	TGCGCCAGCAGCCAAGATTTGGCAGTCCCCCTTAGCACAGATACGCAGTATTTT
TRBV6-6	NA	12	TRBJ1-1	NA	CAAWEMNTEAFF	TGTGCCGCATGGGAAATGAACACTGAAGCTTTCTTT
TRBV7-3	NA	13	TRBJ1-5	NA	CASSLNVGRPQHF	TGTGCCAGCAGCTTAAATGTCGGACGGCCCCAGCATTTT
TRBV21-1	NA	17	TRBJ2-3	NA	CASSKFGLAEARDTQYF	TGTGCCAGCAGCAAATTCGGGCTAGCCGAAGCCCGGGATACGCAGTATTTT
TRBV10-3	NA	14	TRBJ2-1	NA	CAVRGDSSYNEQFF	TGTGCCGTGAGAGGGGATAGCTCCTACAATGAGCAGTTCTTC
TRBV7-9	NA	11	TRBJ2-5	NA	CASSSQETQYF	TGTGCCAGCAGCTCTCAAGAGACCCAGTACTTC
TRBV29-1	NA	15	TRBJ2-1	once	CSVEDIWVRGNEQFF	TGCAGCGTTGAAGATATATGGGTCCGCGGGAATGAGCAGTTCTTC
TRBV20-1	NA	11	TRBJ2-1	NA	CSAKGGAEQFF	TGCAGTGCTAAAGGGGGTGCTGAGCAGTTCTTC
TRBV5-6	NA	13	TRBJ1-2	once	CASSKQGPYGYTF	TGTGCCAGCAGCAAACAGGGACCCTATGGCTACACCTTC
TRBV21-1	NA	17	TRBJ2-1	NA	CASSPRTSGRKYNEQFF	TGTGCCAGCAGCCCCCGGACTAGCGGGAGAAAGTACAATGAGCAGTTCTTC
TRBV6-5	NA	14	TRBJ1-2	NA	CASSPGEFYYGYTF	TGTGCCAGCAGTCCAGGGGAATTTTACTATGGCTACACCTTC
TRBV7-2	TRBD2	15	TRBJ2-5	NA	CASSGTSGGQETQYF	TGTGCCAGCAGCGGGACTAGCGGGGGCCAAGAGACCCAGTACTTC
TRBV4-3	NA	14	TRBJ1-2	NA	CASSPGTYHDGYTF	TGCGCCAGCAGCCCCGGGACATACCATGATGGCTACACCTTC
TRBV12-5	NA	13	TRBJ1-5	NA	CASGLDAGRPQHF	TGTGCTAGTGGTTTGGATGCGGGGAGGCCCCAGCATTTT
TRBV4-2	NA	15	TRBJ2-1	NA	CASSQDRTSMNEQFF	TGTGCCAGCAGCCAAGATCGAACTAGCATGAATGAGCAGTTCTTC
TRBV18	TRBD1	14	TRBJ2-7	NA	CASSQTTGGYEQYF	TGTGCCAGCTCACAGACCACAGGGGGCTACGAGCAGTACTTC
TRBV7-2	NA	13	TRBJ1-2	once	CASSRRAGYGYTF	TGTGCCAGCAGCCGTCGGGCAGGCTATGGCTACACCTTC
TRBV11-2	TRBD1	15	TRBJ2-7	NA	CASSSHRDSFYEQYF	TGTGCCAGCAGCTCCCACCGGGACAGTTTCTACGAGCAGTACTTC
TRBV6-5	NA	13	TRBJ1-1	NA	CASKGQTNTEAFF	TGTGCCAGCAAAGGACAGACGAACACTGAAGCTTTCTTT
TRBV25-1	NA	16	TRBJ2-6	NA	CASSPRRSSGANVLTF	TGTGCCAGCAGCCCACGACGGAGCTCTGGGGCCAACGTCCTGACTTTC
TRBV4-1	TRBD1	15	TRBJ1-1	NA	CASSQLQGEDTEAFF	TGCGCCAGCAGCCAGCTTCAGGGGGAGGACACTGAAGCTTTCTTT
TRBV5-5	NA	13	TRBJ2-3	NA	CASSPIRLDTQYF	TGTGCCAGCAGCCCCATTAGGCTTGATACGCAGTATTTT
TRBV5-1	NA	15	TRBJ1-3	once	CASSLGQGGGNTIYF	TGCGCCAGCAGCTTGGGGCAAGGGGGTGGAAACACCATATATTTT
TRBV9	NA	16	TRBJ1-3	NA	CASSVDLGYSGNTIYF	TGTGCCAGCAGCGTAGATCTCGGATACTCTGGAAACACCATATATTTT
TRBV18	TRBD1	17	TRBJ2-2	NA	CASSPGTGGVGTGELFF	TGTGCCAGCTCACCGGGGACAGGGGGCGTTGGCACCGGGGAGCTGTTTTTT
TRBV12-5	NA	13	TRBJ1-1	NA	CASGYRLNTEAFF	TGTGCTAGTGGTTACAGGCTGAACACTGAAGCTTTCTTT
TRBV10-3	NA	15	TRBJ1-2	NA	CAISANFLDSYGYTF	TGTGCCATCAGTGCAAATTTCCTGGACAGCTATGGCTACACCTTC
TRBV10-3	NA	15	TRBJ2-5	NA	CAISENPGTQETQYF	TGTGCCATCAGTGAGAACCCTGGGACACAGGAGACCCAGTACTTC
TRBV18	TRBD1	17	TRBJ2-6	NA	CASSRGTGTGGANVLTF	TGTGCCAGCTCACGTGGGACAGGGACTGGAGGGGCCAACGTCCTGACTTTC
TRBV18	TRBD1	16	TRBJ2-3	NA	CASSPAGTGRADTQYF	TGTGCCAGCTCACCCGCCGGGACAGGGCGGGCCGATACGCAGTATTTT
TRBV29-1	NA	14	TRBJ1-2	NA	CSVEDRGGKGGYTF	TGCAGCGTTGAAGATCGGGGGGGTAAGGGCGGCTACACCTTC
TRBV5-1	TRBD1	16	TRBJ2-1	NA	CASSLVGTGSYNEQFF	TGCGCCAGCAGCTTGGTTGGGACAGGCTCCTACAATGAGCAGTTCTTC
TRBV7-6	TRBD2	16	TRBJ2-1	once	CASSPRTSGNYNEQFF	TGTGCCAGCAGTCCCCGGACTAGCGGAAACTACAATGAGCAGTTCTTC
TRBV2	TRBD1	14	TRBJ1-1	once	CASRLDRVGTEAFF	TGTGCCAGCAGACTGGACAGGGTGGGCACTGAAGCTTTCTTT
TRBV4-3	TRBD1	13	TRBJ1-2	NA	CASSKGANYGYTF	TGCGCCAGCAGCAAGGGGGCAAACTATGGCTACACCTTC
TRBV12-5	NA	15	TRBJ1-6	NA	CASGLRTSDNSPLHF	TGTGCTAGTGGTTTGAGGACAAGCGATAATTCACCCCTCCACTTT
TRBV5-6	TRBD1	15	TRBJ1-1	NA	CASSGQGAPNTEAFF	TGTGCCAGCAGTGGCCAGGGGGCACCGAACACTGAAGCTTTCTTT
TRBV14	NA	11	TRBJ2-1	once	CASSQDLEQFF	TGTGCCAGCAGCCAAGACCTGGAGCAGTTCTTC
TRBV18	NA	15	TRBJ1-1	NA	CASSPLPTGRGQAFF	TGTGCCAGCTCACCACTACCTACAGGGAGGGGTCAAGCTTTCTTT
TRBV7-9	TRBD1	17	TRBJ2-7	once	CASSFIGGTGNSYEQYF	TGTGCCAGCAGCTTTATTGGTGGGACAGGGAACTCCTACGAGCAGTACTTC
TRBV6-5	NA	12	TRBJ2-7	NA	CASKGGSYEQYF	TGTGCCAGCAAGGGGGGCTCCTACGAGCAGTACTTC
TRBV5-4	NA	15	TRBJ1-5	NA	CASSLGGARAQPQHF	TGTGCCAGCAGCTTGGGGGGGGCGCGGGCACAGCCCCAGCATTTT
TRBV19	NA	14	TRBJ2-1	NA	CASSTWTRWDEQFF	TGTGCCAGTAGTACCTGGACCCGGTGGGATGAGCAGTTCTTC
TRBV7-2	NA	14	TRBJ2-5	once	CASSRDTYQETQYF	TGTGCCAGCAGCCGAGACACGTACCAAGAGACCCAGTACTTC
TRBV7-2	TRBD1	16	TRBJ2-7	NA	CASSLIGQGYDYEQYF	TGTGCCAGCAGCCTAATAGGACAGGGGTACGACTACGAGCAGTACTTC
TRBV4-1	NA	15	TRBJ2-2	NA	CASSQGALSTGELFF	TGCGCCAGCAGCCAAGGAGCCCTAAGTACCGGGGAGCTGTTTTTT
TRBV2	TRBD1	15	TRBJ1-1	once	CASIRRGQGNTEAFF	TGTGCCAGCATTCGTCGCGGACAGGGGAACACTGAAGCTTTCTTT
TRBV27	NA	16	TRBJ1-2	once	CASSVTQQVNNYGYTF	TGTGCCAGCAGTGTAACCCAACAGGTTAATAACTATGGCTACACCTTC